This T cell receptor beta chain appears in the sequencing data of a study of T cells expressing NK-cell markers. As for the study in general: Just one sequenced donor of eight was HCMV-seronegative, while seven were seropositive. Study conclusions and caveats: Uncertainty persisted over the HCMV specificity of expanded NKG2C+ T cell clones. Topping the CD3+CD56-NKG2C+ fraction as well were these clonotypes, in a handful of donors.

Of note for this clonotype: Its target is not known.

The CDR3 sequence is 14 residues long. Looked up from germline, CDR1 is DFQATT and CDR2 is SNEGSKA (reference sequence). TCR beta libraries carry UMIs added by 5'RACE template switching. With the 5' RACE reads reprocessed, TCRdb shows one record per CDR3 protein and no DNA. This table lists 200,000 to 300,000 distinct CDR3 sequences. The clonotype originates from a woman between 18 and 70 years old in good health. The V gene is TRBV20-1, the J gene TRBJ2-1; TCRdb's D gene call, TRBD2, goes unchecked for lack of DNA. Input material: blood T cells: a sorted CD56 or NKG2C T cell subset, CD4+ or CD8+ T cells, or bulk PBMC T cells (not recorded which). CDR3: CSARRREGNNEQFF.